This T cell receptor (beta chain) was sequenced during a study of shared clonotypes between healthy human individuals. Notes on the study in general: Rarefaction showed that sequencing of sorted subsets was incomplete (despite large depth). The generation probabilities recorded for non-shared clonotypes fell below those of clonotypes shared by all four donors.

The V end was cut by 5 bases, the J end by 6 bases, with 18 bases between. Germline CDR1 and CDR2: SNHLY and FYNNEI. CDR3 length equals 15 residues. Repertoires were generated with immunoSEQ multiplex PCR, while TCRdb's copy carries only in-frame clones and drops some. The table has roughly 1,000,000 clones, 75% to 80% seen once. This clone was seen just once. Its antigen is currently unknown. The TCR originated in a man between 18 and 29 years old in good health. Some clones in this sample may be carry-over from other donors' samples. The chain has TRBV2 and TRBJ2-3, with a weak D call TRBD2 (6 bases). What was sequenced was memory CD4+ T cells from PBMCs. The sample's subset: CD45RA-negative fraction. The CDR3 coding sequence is TGTGCCAGCAGTCGTTCCGGGACTGGAGGGGATACGCAGTATTTT. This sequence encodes CASSRSGTGGDTQYF.